This section outlines one T cell receptor beta chain sequence together with its context. Antigen unknown. Unmatched junction bases numbered 6, after V lost 6 bases and J lost 6 bases. In germline, CDR1 is SGHDN, CDR2 FVKESK. This CDR3 is 13 amino acids long. Profiled with immunoSEQ multiplex PCR; TCRdb holds only in-frame clones, not every one. The sample contains approximately 99,000 clones, roughly nine tenths of which appear only once. The sample originates from a study of T cell responses to AZD1222 COVID-19 vaccine. Points from the study as a whole: Reports say nearly half of spike-specific TCRs go after unmutated variant regions. Females made up more of the donors, who were largely white British, and clonal diversity may have come out too low.

This chain joins TRBV14 and TRBJ2-3; 7 nucleotides agree with TRBD1. Sequences were derived from peripheral blood, sampled on day 0 of MenACWY control vaccination. This receptor was taken from an adult in good health. CDR3 sequence: CASSLQGMDTQYF. The CDR3 coding sequence is TGTGCCAGCAGTCTACAGGGGATGGATACGCAGTATTTT. Drawing the rest from reference TRBV14 and TRBJ2-3, the complete variable domain is EAGVTQFPSHSVIEKGQTVTLRCDPISGHDNLYWYRRVMGKEIKFLLHFVKESKQDESGMPNNRFLAERTGGTYSTLKVQPAELEDSGVYFCASSLQGMDTQYFGPGTRLTVL.